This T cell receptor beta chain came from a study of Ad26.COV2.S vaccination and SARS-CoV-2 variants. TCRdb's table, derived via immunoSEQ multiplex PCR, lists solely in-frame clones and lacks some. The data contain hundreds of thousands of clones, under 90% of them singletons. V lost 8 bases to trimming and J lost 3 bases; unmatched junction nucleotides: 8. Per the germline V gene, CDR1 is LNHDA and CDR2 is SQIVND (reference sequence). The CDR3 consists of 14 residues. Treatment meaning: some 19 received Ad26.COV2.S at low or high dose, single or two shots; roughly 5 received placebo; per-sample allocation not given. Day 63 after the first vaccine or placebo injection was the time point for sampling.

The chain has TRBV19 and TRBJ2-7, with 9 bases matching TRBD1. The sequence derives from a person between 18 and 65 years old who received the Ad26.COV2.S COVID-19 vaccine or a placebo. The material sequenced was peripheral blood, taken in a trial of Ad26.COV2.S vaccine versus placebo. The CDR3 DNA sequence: TGTGCCAGTCAACCCACAGGGGGCATCTACGAGCAGTACTTC. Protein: CASQPTGGIYEQYF.